A selection of T cell receptor beta chains follows, all from one sample in a study of T cells after yellow fever vaccination. MiXCR, run by TCRdb on the 5' RACE reads, gives a single entry per CDR3 protein. Of under 200,000 distinct CDR3 sequences in the sample, 6.5% to 8.5% were seen once. The sample in question was CD4+ T cells sorted from PBMCs, obtained 4 to 6 days after the first yellow fever vaccination. Source of these receptors: a young man who received the YFV17D yellow fever vaccine. CDR3s include the opening cysteine and the closing phenylalanine or tryptophan. D genes are given only for firm matches. Clone size is not always given. Where it is, it says once, few, many or a class for expanded clones.

CDR3aa,CDR3nt,abundance,v_gene,j_gene,d_gene
CASSPRDGGPGELFF,TGTGCCAGCAGCCCTCGAGATGGGGGCCCTGGGGAGCTGTTTTTT,few,TRBV9,TRBJ2-2,-
CASSQGEVWQPQHF,TGTGCCAGCAGCCAAGGGGAGGTCTGGCAGCCCCAGCATTTT,many,TRBV3-1,TRBJ1-5,-
CASSPGTGNSGANVLTF,TGTGCCAGCAGTCCCGGGACAGGCAACTCTGGGGCCAACGTCCTGACTTTC,many,TRBV6-5,TRBJ2-6,TRBD1
CASCQEMCHETQYF,TGCGCCAGCTGTCAGGAGATGTGCCATGAGACCCAGTACTTC,-,TRBV23-1,TRBJ2-5,-
CASSELGETNYEQYF,TGTGCCAGCAGTGAATTAGGAGAGACCAACTACGAGCAGTACTTC,many,TRBV25-1,TRBJ2-7,-
CASSHAATSRLQYF,TGCGCCAGCAGCCACGCTGCGACTAGCAGACTTCAGTATTTT,few,TRBV4-1,TRBJ2-3,TRBD2
CASSIPHRVTEAFF,TGTGCCAGTAGTATCCCGCACAGGGTCACTGAAGCTTTCTTT,-,TRBV19,TRBJ1-1,-
CASSPVGQGMTNEKLFF,TGTGCCAGCTCACCAGTGGGACAGGGGATGACTAATGAAAAACTGTTTTTT,-,TRBV18,TRBJ1-4,TRBD1
CASSSPGQGMYEQYF,TGTGCCAGCAGTTCACCGGGACAGGGGATGTACGAGCAGTACTTC,many,TRBV12-3/TRBV12-4,TRBJ2-7,TRBD1
CASSFQVNTEAFF,TGTGCCAGCAGTTTCCAGGTGAACACTGAAGCTTTCTTT,few,TRBV7-7,TRBJ1-1,-
CASSPQSNYEQYF,TGTGCCAGCTCACCACAGAGTAACTACGAGCAGTACTTC,-,TRBV18,TRBJ2-7,-
CASSLGGGTNSPLHF,TGTGCCAGCAGCTTAGGGGGAGGAACGAATTCACCCCTCCACTTT,many,TRBV7-2,TRBJ1-6,-
CASSLGQGHTGELFF,TGCGCCAGCAGCTTGGGACAGGGGCACACCGGGGAGCTGTTTTTT,many,TRBV5-1,TRBJ2-2,TRBD1
CASSSQGLDYGYTF,TGTGCCAGCAGCTCACAGGGGCTAGACTATGGCTACACCTTC,-,TRBV11-2,TRBJ1-2,TRBD1
CASSQQTGSHEQFF,TGTGCCAGCAGCCAACAGACAGGATCCCATGAGCAGTTCTTC,many,TRBV3-1,TRBJ2-1,-
CASSFSGRVNEQFF,TGTGCCAGCAGCTTCTCGGGCAGGGTCAATGAGCAGTTCTTC,many,TRBV7-9,TRBJ2-1,-
CASSPGPLSYNEQFF,TGTGCCAGCAGCCCCGGGCCCCTCTCCTACAATGAGCAGTTCTTC,-,TRBV5-6,TRBJ2-1,-
CASSNPGGGVSDTQYF,TGTGCCAGCAGCAACCCTGGCGGGGGGGTGTCTGATACGCAGTATTTT,many,TRBV6-1,TRBJ2-3,TRBD2
CASSSGSGGFTTEAFF,TGCGCCAGTAGCAGCGGGTCAGGGGGCTTTACCACTGAAGCTTTCTTT,many,TRBV5-1,TRBJ1-1,TRBD1
CASSLQGSGYNEQFF,TGTGCCAGCAGCTTACAGGGCTCCGGCTACAATGAGCAGTTCTTC,few,TRBV7-3,TRBJ2-1,-
CASSIQGANQPQHF,TGTGCCAGCAGTATACAGGGGGCAAATCAGCCCCAGCATTTT,few,TRBV12-3/TRBV12-4,TRBJ1-5,TRBD1
CASSLTLLAGNNEQFF,TGTGCCAGCAGCTTAACGTTGCTAGCGGGGAACAATGAGCAGTTCTTC,many,TRBV7-3,TRBJ2-1,TRBD2
CASNPQGGGEEQYF,TGTGCCAGCAACCCCCAGGGGGGTGGAGAGGAGCAGTACTTC,few,TRBV7-3,TRBJ2-7,-
CASSLVGGRTDTQYF,TGTGCCAGCAGCTTAGTGGGGGGCCGCACAGATACGCAGTATTTT,many,TRBV7-2,TRBJ2-3,-
CASSSRQGAIDTQYF,TGTGCCAGCAGTTCCCGACAGGGGGCAATAGATACGCAGTATTTT,few,TRBV7-2,TRBJ2-3,TRBD1